Presented here are 15 T cell receptor beta chains from one specimen sequenced in a study of cytomegalovirus exposure and HLA in healthy donors. With 60 Vbeta and 13 Jbeta primers, the PCR was carried out. TCRdb's copy holds only in-frame clones and misses some; the assay was immunoSEQ multiplex PCR. This table has approximately 150,000 clones, under 70% appearing once. The source material was PBMCs. These receptor sequences come from a woman between 55 and 75 years old in good health and CMV-seronegative.

This clone was seen a few times. The chain links TRBV6-1 to TRBJ2-7; possibly TRBD1 for D (6 bases). This CDR3 is built from 15 residues. Germline lookup yields CDR1 MNHNS and CDR2 SASEGT. Trimming shortened V by 8 bases and J by 4 bases, and 21 bases separated the two germline ends. The CDR3 is CASYDRGRGEYEQYF. The DNA for the CDR3 is TGTGCCAGCTACGACCGTGGCAGGGGCGAATACGAGCAGTACTTC.

This rearrangement joins TRBV28 to TRBJ2-4; D perhaps matches TRBD2 (7 bases). V lost 5 bases, J lost 6 bases, and 26 bases lay in between. Germline-derived CDR1 and CDR2 are MDHEN and SYDVKM. This CDR3 spans 18 amino acids. CDR3 amino acids: CASSPQRGGGFLGNIQYF. The DNA of the CDR3 is TGTGCCAGCAGTCCCCAGAGGGGGGGAGGGTTCTTGGGAAACATTCAGTACTTC. The full variable domain, in which reference TRBV28 and TRBJ2-4 provide the parts outside the CDR3, is DVKVTQSSRYLVKRTGEKVFLECVQDMDHENMFWYRQDPGLGLRLIYFSYDVKMKEKGDIPEGYSVSREKKERFSLILESASTNQTSMYLCASSPQRGGGFLGNIQYFGAGTRLSVL.

The chain has TRBV6-6 and TRBJ2-1, with 9 bases aligning to TRBD2. The CDR3 is 14 amino acids. Per the germline V gene, CDR1 is MNHNY and CDR2 is SVGAGI (reference sequence). Unmatched junction bases numbered 8, after V lost 7 bases and J lost 7 bases. The CDR3 region is CASTRGGGANEQFF. The CDR3 DNA reads as TGTGCCAGCACCCGCGGCGGGGGGGCGAATGAGCAGTTCTTC.

The rearrangement uses TRBV28 and TRBJ2-5; 9 bases match TRBD2. V lost 5 bases to trimming and J lost 1 base; unmatched junction nucleotides: 2. Germline V gene sequence: CDR1 MDHEN, CDR2 SYDVKM. The CDR3 extends over 14 amino acids. The CDR3 nucleotides read TGTGCCAGCAGTGCACTAGCGGGCCAAGAGACCCAGTACTTC. Protein product: CASSALAGQETQYF.

This clone appeared once. V gene TRBV7-2 combines with J gene TRBJ2-1; TRBD2 matches 12 bases. The CDR3 extends over 14 amino acids. V dropped 6 bases and J dropped 10; count of bases not matched to a gene: 7. CDR1 SGHTA and CDR2 FQGNSA come from the germline V gene. CDR3 nucleotide sequence: TGTGCCAGCAGATCGGGACTAGCGGGCGGCGAGCAGTTCTTC. Translation gives CASRSGLAGGEQFF.

CDR3 amino acids: CASSTGTSGGAGTDTQYF. The CDR3 bases are TGTGCCAGTAGTACAGGGACTAGCGGGGGGGCCGGGACAGATACGCAGTATTTT. The chain uses TRBV19 and TRBJ2-3; TRBD2 agrees at 16 bases. The CDR3 is made up of 18 amino acids. The V segment lost 4 bases and the J segment 3 bases; nucleotides outside the gene matches: 7. The germline V gene encodes CDR1 LNHDA and CDR2 SQIVND (reference sequence).

This chain uses TRBV5-1 with TRBJ2-1, with 8 bases fitting TRBD2. CDR3 length equals 15 residues. Trimming took 4 bases from V and 4 from J; bases not matched to a gene: 7. CDR1 SGHRS and CDR2 YFSETQ come from the germline V gene. Written as DNA, the CDR3 is TGCGCCAGCAGCGCCGGGGGGGCTGATTACAATGAGCAGTTCTTC. Protein: CASSAGGADYNEQFF.

This clone has more than one count but fewer than ten. It is likely a read error, because the conserved phenylalanine at the end of the CDR3 is missing. It is unclear where the CDR3 begins or ends on the DNA, so no DNA is shown, and the CDR3 is as TCRdb lists it. CDR3 in amino acids: CASPQPHAL. The V call is TRBV23-1, the J call TRBJ2-6; TRBD1, the table's D call, was not compared with the DNA. TRBV23-1 is sorted into the ORF group, with uncertain function. The CDR3 is 9 residues long, counting both termini.

V gene TRBV12-5 combines with J gene TRBJ2-7; 11 nucleotides line up with TRBD2. CDR3 length equals 19 residues. Germline V gene lookup returns CDR1 LGHNT and CDR2 FRNRAP. Trimming at V came to 2 bases and at J to 6 bases, leaving 18 bases not matched to a gene. For the CDR3, the DNA is TGTGCTAGTGGTTTGCCGCCCGGGACTAGCGGCCTAGCGAGGAGCGAGCAGTACTTC. It codes for CASGLPPGTSGLARSEQYF.

V and J are TRBV9 and TRBJ2-7, with 7 bases fitting TRBD2. With V trimmed by 2 bases and J by 2 bases, 7 bases remained unmatched. Germline CDR1 is SGDLS and CDR2 is YYNGEE. The CDR3 is 15 residues long. Written as DNA, the CDR3 is TGTGCCAGCAGCGTTGATCTAGCGGAGCCCTACGAGCAGTACTTC. This codes for CASSVDLAEPYEQYF.

The chain carries TRBV5-1 and TRBJ2-1; 8 bases agree with TRBD2. The CDR3 spans 15 residues. Germline trimming cut 5 bases from V and 1 base from J; bases unmatched to any gene: 5. Germline CDR1 SGHRS, CDR2 YFSETQ. CDR3 DNA: TGCGCCAGCAGTTTAGCGGGGCAATCCTACAATGAGCAGTTCTTC. Residues: CASSLAGQSYNEQFF.

The rearrangement links TRBV27 to TRBJ1-2, with 8 bases fitting TRBD1. The CDR3 has 13 amino acids. J gave up 7 bases and V 6 bases, and 7 bases lay outside the gene matches. The germline gives CDR1 MNHEY, CDR2 SMNVEV (reference sequence). The CDR3: CASSQDRVRGYTF. Here the CDR3 DNA reads TGTGCCAGCAGCCAGGACAGGGTTCGTGGCTACACCTTC.

This clone is a singleton in its sample. This chain joins TRBV28 and TRBJ1-1; 8 positions agree with TRBD1. V lost 6 bases and J lost 0; bases outside the gene matches: 3. Germline CDR1 is MDHEN and CDR2 is SYDVKM. This CDR3 has 14 amino acids. The CDR3 DNA reads as TGTGCCAGCAGACAGGGGGATATGAACACTGAAGCTTTCTTT. Its translation is CASRQGDMNTEAFF.

There are a few counts of this clone. The chain is built from TRBV11-3 and TRBJ2-1; 9 bases map to TRBD1. V gave up 1 base and J gave up 2 bases; unmatched junction bases: 0. CDR1 is SGHNT, CDR2 YENEEA, per germline. The CDR3 sequence is 15 residues long. Here the CDR3 DNA reads TGTGCCAGCAGCTTAGGGGACAGGGCCTACAATGAGCAGTTCTTC. Translating it yields CASSLGDRAYNEQFF.

V gene TRBV5-1 combines with J gene TRBJ2-4; 12 bases align to TRBD1. The V gene's germline CDR1 is SGHRS and CDR2 YFSETQ. The CDR3 is made up of 19 amino acids. V was clipped by 1 base and J by 1 base; unmatched bases: 9. The CDR3 region is CASSLSGTGGLAAKNIQYF. The CDR3 nucleotides read TGCGCCAGCAGCTTGTCCGGGACAGGGGGCTTAGCGGCCAAAAACATTCAGTACTTC.